Below, one T cell receptor beta chain is given with its context. With 2 bases clipped from V and 0 bases from J, the junction kept 3 bases outside the gene matches. The length of the CDR3 is 16 residues. Per the germline V gene, CDR1 is SNHLY and CDR2 is FYNNEI. Per the original data handling: From reference gene primer amplification, estimates of nucleated cell counts were derived. Profiled with immunoSEQ multiplex PCR; TCRdb holds only in-frame clones, not every one. That table furnishes V, J and clone size, whereas the DNA furnished D and trimming. The sample yields 65,000 to 95,000 clones, 89% seen once. The sample belongs to a study of blood T cell repertoires in COVID-19. Across the study: The samples span acute and convalescent COVID-19 from the United States, Italy and Spain. From T cells, B-cell-depleted T cells, or PBMCs came the material, which was cDNA or gDNA.

V and J are TRBV2 and TRBJ1-3; 8 bases line up with TRBD1. The receptor was isolated from a man aged 80 or over with acute or convalescent COVID-19. Sequencing was done on a sample of peripheral blood. CDR3 bases: TGTGCCAGCAGTGAATACGGGACAGGCTCTGGAAACACCATATATTTT. Translating gives CASSEYGTGSGNTIYF.